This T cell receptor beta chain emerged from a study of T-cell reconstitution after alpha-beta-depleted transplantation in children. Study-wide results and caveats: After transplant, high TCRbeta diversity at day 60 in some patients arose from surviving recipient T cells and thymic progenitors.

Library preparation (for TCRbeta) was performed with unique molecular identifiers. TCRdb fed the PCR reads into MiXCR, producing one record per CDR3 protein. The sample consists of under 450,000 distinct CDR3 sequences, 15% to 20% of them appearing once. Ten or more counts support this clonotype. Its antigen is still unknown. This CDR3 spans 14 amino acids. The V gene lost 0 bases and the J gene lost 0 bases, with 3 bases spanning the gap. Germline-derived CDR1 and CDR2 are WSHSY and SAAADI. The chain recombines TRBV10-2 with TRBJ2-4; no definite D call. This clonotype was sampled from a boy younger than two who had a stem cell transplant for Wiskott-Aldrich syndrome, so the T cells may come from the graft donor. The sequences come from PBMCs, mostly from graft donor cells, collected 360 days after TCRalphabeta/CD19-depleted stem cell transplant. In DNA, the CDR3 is TGCGCCAGCAGTGAGTCCCTAGCCAAAAACATTCAGTACTTC. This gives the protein CASSESLAKNIQYF.